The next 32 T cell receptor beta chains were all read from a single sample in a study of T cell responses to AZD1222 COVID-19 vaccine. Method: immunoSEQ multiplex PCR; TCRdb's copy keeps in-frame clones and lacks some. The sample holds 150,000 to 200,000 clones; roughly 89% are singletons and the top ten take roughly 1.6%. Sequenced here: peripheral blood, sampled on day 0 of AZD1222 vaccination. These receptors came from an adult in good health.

The CDR3 is CASSEIGGRGYEQYF. CDR3 sequence (DNA): TGTGCCAGCAGTGAAATAGGGGGCAGGGGGTACGAGCAGTACTTC. The genes are TRBV6-1 and TRBJ2-7, with 7 positions matching TRBD1. CDR1 is MNHNS and CDR2 is SASEGT in the germline V gene. This CDR3 is built from 15 residues. V shed 2 bases and J 4 bases; nucleotides not matched to a gene: 8.

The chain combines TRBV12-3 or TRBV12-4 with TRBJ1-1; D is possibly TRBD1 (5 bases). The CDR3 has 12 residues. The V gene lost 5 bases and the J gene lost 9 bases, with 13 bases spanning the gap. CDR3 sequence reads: CASSLSRGKAFF. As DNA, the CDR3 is TGTGCCAGCAGTCTCTCGAGGGGAAAAGCTTTCTTT.

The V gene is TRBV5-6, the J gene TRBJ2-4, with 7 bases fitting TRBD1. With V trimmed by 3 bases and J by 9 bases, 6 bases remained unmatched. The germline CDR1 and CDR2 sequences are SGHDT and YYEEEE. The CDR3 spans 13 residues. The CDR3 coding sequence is TGTGCCAGCAGCTCTACAGGGGATGGCATTCAGTACTTC. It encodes CASSSTGDGIQYF.

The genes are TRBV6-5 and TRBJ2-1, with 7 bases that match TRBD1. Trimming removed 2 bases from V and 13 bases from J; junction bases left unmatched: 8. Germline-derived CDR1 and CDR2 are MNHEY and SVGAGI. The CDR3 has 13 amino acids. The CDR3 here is CASSYQGTAPQFF. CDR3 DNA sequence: TGTGCCAGCAGTTACCAAGGGACAGCACCACAGTTCTTC.

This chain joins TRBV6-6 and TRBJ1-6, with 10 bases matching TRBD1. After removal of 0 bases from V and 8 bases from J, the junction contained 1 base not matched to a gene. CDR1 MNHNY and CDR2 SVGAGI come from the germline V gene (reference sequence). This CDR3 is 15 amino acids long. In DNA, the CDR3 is TGTGCCAGCAGTTACTCGACAGGGGGCTATTCACCCCTCCACTTT. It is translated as CASSYSTGGYSPLHF.

For the CDR3, the DNA is TGTGCCAGCTCCCCTGACTACGAGCAGTACTTC. Translating it yields CASSPDYEQYF. The J gene is TRBJ2-7, the V gene TRBV18; no clear D. With 6 bases removed from V and 3 bases from J, the gap between germline ends came to 6 bases. This CDR3 comprises 11 residues. The germline V gene encodes CDR1 KGHSH and CDR2 LQKENI.

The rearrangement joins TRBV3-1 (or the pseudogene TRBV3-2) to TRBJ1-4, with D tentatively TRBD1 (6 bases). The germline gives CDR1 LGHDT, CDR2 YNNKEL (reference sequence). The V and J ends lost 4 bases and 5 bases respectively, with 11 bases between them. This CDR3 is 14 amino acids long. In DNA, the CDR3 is TGTGCCAGCAGCCGAACAGGGTCAAATGAAAAACTGTTTTTT. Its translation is CASSRTGSNEKLFF.

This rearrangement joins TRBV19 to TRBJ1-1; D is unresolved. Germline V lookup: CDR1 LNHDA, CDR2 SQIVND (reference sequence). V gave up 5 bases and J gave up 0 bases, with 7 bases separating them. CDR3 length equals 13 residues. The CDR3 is CASSLYMNTEAFF. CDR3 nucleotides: TGTGCCAGTAGTCTTTATATGAACACTGAAGCTTTCTTT.

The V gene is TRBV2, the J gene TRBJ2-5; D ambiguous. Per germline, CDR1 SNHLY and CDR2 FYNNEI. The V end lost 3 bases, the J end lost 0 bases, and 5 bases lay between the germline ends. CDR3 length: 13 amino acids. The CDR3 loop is CASSDWNQETQYF. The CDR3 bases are TGTGCCAGCAGTGACTGGAACCAAGAGACCCAGTACTTC.

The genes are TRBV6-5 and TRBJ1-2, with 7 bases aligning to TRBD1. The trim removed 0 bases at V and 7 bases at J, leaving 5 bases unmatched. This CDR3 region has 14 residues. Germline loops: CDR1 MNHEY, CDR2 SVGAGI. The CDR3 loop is CASSYSQGVGGYTF. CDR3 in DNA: TGTGCCAGCAGTTACTCCCAGGGGGTCGGTGGCTACACCTTC.

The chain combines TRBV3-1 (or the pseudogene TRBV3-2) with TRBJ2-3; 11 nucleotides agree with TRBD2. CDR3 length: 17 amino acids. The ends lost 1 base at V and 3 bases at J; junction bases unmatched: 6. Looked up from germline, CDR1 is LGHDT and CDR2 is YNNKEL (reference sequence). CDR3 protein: CASSQGIAGGPTDTQYF. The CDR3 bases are TGTGCCAGCAGCCAAGGAATAGCGGGAGGGCCGACAGATACGCAGTATTTT.

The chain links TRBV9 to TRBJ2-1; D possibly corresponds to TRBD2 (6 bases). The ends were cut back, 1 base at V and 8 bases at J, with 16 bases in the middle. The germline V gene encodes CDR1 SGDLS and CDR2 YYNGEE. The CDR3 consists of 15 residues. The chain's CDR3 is CASSVQAGRGDEQFF. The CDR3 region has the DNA TGTGCCAGCAGCGTACAAGCGGGCCGGGGCGATGAGCAGTTCTTC.

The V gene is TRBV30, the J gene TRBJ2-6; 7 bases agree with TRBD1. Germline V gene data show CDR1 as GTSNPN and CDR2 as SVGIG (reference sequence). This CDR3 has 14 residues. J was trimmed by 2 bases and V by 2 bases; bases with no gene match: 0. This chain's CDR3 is CAWSTGAGANVLTF. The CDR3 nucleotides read TGTGCCTGGAGTACAGGGGCTGGGGCCAACGTCCTGACTTTC.

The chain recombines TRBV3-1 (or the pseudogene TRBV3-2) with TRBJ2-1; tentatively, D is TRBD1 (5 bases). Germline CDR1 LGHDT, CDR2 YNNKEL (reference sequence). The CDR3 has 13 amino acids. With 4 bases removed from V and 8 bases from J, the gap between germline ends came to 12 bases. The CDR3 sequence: CASSLNFRDEQFF. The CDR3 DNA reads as TGTGCCAGCAGCCTCAACTTCAGGGATGAGCAGTTCTTC.

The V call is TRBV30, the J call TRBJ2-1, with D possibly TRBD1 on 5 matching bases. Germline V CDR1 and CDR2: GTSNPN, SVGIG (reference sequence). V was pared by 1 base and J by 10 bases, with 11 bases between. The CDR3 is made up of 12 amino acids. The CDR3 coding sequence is TGTGCCTGGAGTGGGGTAGACAGAGAGCAGTTCTTC. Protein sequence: CAWSGVDREQFF.

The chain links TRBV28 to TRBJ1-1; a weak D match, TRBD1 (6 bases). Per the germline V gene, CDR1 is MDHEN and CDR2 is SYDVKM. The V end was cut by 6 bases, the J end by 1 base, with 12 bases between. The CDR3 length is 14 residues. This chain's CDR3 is CASRQGNTNTEAFF. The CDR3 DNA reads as TGTGCCAGCAGACAGGGAAATACGAACACTGAAGCTTTCTTT.

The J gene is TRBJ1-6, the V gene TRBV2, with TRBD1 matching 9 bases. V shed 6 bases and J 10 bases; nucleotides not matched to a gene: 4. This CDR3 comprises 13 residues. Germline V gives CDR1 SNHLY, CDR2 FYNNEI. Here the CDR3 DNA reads TGTGCCAGCAGCGGACAGGGGCAATCACCCCTCCACTTT. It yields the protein CASSGQGQSPLHF.

The CDR3 here is CASSLTAGTEAFF. CDR3 sequence (DNA): TGTGCCAGCAGCTTAACTGCGGGAACTGAAGCTTTCTTT. This chain links TRBV7-3 with TRBJ1-1; no firm D call. The CDR3 length is 13 residues. Germline assignment: CDR1 SGHTA and CDR2 FQGTGA. V gave up 0 bases and J gave up 5 bases, with 7 bases separating them.

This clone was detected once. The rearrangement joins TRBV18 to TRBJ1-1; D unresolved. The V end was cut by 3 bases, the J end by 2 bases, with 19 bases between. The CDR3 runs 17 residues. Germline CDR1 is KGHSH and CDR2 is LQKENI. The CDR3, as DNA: TGTGCCAGCTCACCTTACCAGGCAAACCCACCAAACACTGAAGCTTTCTTT. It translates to CASSPYQANPPNTEAFF.

The CDR3 protein is CASRLRLQSGNEKLFF. The DNA of the CDR3 is TGTGCCAGCAGGCTACGGCTACAAAGTGGGAATGAAAAACTGTTTTTT. J is TRBJ1-4 and V is TRBV27; D unclear. CDR3 size: 16 residues. Germline V gives CDR1 MNHEY, CDR2 SMNVEV (reference sequence). Trimming stripped 6 bases from V and 5 bases from J, with 19 bases between.

CDR3 amino acids: CASSLGASGYNEQFF. The CDR3 DNA sequence: TGTGCCAGCAGCTTAGGGGCTAGCGGCTACAATGAGCAGTTCTTC. This rearrangement joins TRBV7-3 to TRBJ2-1; TRBD2 matches 7 bases. V shed 2 bases, J shed 3 bases, and the junction held 4 bases outside the gene matches. This CDR3 comprises 15 residues. The germline gives CDR1 SGHTA, CDR2 FQGTGA.

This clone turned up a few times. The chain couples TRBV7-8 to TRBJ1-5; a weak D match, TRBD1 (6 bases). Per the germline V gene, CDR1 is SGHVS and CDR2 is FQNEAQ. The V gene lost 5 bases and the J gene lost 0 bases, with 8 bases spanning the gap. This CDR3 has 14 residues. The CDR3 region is CASSQQGSNQPQHF. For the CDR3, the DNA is TGTGCCAGCAGCCAACAGGGTAGCAATCAGCCCCAGCATTTT.

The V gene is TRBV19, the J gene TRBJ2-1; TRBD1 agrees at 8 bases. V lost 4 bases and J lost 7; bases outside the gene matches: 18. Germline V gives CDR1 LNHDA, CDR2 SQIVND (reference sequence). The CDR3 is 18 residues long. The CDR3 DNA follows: TGTGCCAGTAGTACCCTAGGAAGGCGGACAGGGCGTGGGAATGAGCAGTTCTTC. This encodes CASSTLGRRTGRGNEQFF.

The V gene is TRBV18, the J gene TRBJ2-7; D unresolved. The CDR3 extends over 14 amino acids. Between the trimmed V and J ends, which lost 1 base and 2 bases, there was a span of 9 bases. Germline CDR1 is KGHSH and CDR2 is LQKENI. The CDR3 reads CASSPQGSTYEQYF. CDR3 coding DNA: TGTGCCAGCTCACCACAAGGCAGTACCTACGAGCAGTACTTC. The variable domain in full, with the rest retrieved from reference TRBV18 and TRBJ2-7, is NAGVMQNPRHLVRRRGQEARLRCSPMKGHSHVYWYRQLPEEGLKFMVYLQKENIIDESGMPKERFSAEFPKEGPSILRIQQVVRGDSAAYFCASSPQGSTYEQYFGPGTRLTVT.

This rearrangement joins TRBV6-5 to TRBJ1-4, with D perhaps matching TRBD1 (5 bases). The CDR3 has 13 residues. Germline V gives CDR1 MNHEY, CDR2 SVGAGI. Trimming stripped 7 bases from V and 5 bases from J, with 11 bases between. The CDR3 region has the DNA TGTGCCAGCACACCGTGGGGGAATGAAAAACTGTTTTTT. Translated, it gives CASTPWGNEKLFF.

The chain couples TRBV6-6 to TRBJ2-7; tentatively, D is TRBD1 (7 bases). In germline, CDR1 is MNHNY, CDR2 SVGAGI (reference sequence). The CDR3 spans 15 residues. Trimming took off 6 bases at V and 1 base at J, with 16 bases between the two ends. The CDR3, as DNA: TGTGCCAGCAGGTACGCGGGACAGCAATCCTACGAGCAGTACTTC. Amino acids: CASRYAGQQSYEQYF.

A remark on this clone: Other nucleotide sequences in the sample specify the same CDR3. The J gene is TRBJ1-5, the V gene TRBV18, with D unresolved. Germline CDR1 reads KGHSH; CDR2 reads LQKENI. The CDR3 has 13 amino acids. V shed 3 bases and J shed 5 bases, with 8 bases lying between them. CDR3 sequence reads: CASSPGGDQPQHF. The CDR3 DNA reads TGTGCCAGCTCACCTGGTGGAGATCAGCCCCAGCATTTT. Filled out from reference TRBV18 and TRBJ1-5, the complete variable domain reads NAGVMQNPRHLVRRRGQEARLRCSPMKGHSHVYWYRQLPEEGLKFMVYLQKENIIDESGMPKERFSAEFPKEGPSILRIQQVVRGDSAAYFCASSPGGDQPQHFGDGTRLSIL.

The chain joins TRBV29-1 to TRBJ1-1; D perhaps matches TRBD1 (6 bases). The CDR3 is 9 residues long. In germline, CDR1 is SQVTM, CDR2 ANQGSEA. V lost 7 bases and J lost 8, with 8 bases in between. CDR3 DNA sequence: TGCAGCGGTGGACAGGAAGCTTTCTTT. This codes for CSGGQEAFF.

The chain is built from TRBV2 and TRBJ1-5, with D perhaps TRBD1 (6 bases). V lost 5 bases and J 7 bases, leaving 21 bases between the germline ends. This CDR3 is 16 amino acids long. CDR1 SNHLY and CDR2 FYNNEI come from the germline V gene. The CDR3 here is CASSSPDSQFRQPQHF. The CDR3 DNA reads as TGTGCCAGCAGTTCCCCGGACAGTCAATTCAGGCAGCCCCAGCATTTT.

The CDR3 reads CASSLGGRRDPGELFF. The CDR3 nucleotides read TGTGCCAGCAGCTTAGGTGGGAGGCGTGATCCCGGGGAGCTGTTTTTT. The chain joins TRBV11-2 to TRBJ2-2, with D possibly being TRBD2 (6 bases). CDR1 is SGHAT and CDR2 is FQNNGV in the germline V gene. With 1 base removed from V and 6 bases from J, the gap between germline ends came to 15 bases. This CDR3 comprises 16 residues. Filled out from reference TRBV11-2 and TRBJ2-2, the complete variable domain reads EAGVAQSPRYKIIEKRQSVAFWCNPISGHATLYWYQQILGQGPKLLIQFQNNGVVDDSQLPKDRFSAERLKGVDSTLKIQPAKLEDSAVYLCASSLGGRRDPGELFFGEGSRLTVL.

CDR3 DNA: TGTGCCAGTAGGGCTAGCTCCTATAATTCACCCCTCCACTTT. Translated: CASRASSYNSPLHF. The rearrangement links TRBV19 to TRBJ1-6, with unresolved D. Germline loops: CDR1 LNHDA, CDR2 SQIVND (reference sequence). The V end was cut by 6 bases, the J end by 0 bases, with 6 bases between. This CDR3 has 14 amino acids.

The CDR3 DNA reads TGTGCCAGCTCACCATTCCGGACAGGGTACACAGATACGCAGTATTTT. Its protein product is CASSPFRTGYTDTQYF. V is TRBV18 and J is TRBJ2-3; 8 bases are shared with TRBD1. Germline V gene lookup returns CDR1 KGHSH and CDR2 LQKENI. V shed 2 bases and J 2 bases; nucleotides not matched to a gene: 6. The CDR3 sequence is 16 residues long. Based on the CDR3 plus reference TRBV18 and TRBJ2-3, the full variable domain is NAGVMQNPRHLVRRRGQEARLRCSPMKGHSHVYWYRQLPEEGLKFMVYLQKENIIDESGMPKERFSAEFPKEGPSILRIQQVVRGDSAAYFCASSPFRTGYTDTQYFGPGTRLTVL.